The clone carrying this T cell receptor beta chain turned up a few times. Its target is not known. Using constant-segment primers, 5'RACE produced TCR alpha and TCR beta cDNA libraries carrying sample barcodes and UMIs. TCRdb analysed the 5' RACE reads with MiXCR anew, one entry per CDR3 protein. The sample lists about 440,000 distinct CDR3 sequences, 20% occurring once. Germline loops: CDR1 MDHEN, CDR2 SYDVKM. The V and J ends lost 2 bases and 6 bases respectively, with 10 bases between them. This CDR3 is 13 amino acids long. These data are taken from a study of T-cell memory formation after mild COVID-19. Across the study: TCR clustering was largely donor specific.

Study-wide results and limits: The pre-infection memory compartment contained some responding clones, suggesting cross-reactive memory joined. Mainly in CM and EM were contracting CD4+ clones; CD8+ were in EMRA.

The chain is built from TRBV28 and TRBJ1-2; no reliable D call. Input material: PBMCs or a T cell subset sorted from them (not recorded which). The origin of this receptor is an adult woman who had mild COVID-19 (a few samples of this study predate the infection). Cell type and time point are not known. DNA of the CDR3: TGTGCCAGCAGTTTAGTCGCCAGTAATGGCTACACCTTC. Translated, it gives CASSLVASNGYTF.